This T cell receptor beta chain is drawn from a study of radiation and T cells in renal cell carcinoma. Study context: Nephrectomy followed 15 Gy stereotactic body radiation by 4 weeks. Whole-study findings and limits: No pretreatment tumor biopsies were available for baseline clonotypes. From baseline, blood top tumor clonotypes peaked at 2 weeks post-radiation.

CDR3 length equals 14 residues. Germline V gene data show CDR1 as LNHDA and CDR2 as SQIVND (reference sequence). V was shortened by 2 bases and J by 0 bases, with 7 bases between the two germline ends. Repertoires were generated with immunoSEQ multiplex PCR, while TCRdb's copy carries only in-frame clones and drops some. The table includes about 130,000 clones, roughly 80% detected once. Notes on this clone: What it binds is unknown.

Time point described: baseline pretreatment blood. Treatment specified: 15 Gy SBRT to primary tumor, nephrectomy 4 weeks later. After SBRT, blood was collected at 2 and 4 weeks, plus baseline. Material: blood, obtained from a patient whose treatment included radiotherapy and nephrectomy. The V gene is TRBV19, the J gene TRBJ1-1; unclear D gene. The source of this sequence is a woman in her fifties or sixties with renal cell carcinoma. The CDR3 bases are TGTGCCAGTAGTATATCCGTTATGAACACTGAAGCTTTCTTT. Translating it yields CASSISVMNTEAFF.